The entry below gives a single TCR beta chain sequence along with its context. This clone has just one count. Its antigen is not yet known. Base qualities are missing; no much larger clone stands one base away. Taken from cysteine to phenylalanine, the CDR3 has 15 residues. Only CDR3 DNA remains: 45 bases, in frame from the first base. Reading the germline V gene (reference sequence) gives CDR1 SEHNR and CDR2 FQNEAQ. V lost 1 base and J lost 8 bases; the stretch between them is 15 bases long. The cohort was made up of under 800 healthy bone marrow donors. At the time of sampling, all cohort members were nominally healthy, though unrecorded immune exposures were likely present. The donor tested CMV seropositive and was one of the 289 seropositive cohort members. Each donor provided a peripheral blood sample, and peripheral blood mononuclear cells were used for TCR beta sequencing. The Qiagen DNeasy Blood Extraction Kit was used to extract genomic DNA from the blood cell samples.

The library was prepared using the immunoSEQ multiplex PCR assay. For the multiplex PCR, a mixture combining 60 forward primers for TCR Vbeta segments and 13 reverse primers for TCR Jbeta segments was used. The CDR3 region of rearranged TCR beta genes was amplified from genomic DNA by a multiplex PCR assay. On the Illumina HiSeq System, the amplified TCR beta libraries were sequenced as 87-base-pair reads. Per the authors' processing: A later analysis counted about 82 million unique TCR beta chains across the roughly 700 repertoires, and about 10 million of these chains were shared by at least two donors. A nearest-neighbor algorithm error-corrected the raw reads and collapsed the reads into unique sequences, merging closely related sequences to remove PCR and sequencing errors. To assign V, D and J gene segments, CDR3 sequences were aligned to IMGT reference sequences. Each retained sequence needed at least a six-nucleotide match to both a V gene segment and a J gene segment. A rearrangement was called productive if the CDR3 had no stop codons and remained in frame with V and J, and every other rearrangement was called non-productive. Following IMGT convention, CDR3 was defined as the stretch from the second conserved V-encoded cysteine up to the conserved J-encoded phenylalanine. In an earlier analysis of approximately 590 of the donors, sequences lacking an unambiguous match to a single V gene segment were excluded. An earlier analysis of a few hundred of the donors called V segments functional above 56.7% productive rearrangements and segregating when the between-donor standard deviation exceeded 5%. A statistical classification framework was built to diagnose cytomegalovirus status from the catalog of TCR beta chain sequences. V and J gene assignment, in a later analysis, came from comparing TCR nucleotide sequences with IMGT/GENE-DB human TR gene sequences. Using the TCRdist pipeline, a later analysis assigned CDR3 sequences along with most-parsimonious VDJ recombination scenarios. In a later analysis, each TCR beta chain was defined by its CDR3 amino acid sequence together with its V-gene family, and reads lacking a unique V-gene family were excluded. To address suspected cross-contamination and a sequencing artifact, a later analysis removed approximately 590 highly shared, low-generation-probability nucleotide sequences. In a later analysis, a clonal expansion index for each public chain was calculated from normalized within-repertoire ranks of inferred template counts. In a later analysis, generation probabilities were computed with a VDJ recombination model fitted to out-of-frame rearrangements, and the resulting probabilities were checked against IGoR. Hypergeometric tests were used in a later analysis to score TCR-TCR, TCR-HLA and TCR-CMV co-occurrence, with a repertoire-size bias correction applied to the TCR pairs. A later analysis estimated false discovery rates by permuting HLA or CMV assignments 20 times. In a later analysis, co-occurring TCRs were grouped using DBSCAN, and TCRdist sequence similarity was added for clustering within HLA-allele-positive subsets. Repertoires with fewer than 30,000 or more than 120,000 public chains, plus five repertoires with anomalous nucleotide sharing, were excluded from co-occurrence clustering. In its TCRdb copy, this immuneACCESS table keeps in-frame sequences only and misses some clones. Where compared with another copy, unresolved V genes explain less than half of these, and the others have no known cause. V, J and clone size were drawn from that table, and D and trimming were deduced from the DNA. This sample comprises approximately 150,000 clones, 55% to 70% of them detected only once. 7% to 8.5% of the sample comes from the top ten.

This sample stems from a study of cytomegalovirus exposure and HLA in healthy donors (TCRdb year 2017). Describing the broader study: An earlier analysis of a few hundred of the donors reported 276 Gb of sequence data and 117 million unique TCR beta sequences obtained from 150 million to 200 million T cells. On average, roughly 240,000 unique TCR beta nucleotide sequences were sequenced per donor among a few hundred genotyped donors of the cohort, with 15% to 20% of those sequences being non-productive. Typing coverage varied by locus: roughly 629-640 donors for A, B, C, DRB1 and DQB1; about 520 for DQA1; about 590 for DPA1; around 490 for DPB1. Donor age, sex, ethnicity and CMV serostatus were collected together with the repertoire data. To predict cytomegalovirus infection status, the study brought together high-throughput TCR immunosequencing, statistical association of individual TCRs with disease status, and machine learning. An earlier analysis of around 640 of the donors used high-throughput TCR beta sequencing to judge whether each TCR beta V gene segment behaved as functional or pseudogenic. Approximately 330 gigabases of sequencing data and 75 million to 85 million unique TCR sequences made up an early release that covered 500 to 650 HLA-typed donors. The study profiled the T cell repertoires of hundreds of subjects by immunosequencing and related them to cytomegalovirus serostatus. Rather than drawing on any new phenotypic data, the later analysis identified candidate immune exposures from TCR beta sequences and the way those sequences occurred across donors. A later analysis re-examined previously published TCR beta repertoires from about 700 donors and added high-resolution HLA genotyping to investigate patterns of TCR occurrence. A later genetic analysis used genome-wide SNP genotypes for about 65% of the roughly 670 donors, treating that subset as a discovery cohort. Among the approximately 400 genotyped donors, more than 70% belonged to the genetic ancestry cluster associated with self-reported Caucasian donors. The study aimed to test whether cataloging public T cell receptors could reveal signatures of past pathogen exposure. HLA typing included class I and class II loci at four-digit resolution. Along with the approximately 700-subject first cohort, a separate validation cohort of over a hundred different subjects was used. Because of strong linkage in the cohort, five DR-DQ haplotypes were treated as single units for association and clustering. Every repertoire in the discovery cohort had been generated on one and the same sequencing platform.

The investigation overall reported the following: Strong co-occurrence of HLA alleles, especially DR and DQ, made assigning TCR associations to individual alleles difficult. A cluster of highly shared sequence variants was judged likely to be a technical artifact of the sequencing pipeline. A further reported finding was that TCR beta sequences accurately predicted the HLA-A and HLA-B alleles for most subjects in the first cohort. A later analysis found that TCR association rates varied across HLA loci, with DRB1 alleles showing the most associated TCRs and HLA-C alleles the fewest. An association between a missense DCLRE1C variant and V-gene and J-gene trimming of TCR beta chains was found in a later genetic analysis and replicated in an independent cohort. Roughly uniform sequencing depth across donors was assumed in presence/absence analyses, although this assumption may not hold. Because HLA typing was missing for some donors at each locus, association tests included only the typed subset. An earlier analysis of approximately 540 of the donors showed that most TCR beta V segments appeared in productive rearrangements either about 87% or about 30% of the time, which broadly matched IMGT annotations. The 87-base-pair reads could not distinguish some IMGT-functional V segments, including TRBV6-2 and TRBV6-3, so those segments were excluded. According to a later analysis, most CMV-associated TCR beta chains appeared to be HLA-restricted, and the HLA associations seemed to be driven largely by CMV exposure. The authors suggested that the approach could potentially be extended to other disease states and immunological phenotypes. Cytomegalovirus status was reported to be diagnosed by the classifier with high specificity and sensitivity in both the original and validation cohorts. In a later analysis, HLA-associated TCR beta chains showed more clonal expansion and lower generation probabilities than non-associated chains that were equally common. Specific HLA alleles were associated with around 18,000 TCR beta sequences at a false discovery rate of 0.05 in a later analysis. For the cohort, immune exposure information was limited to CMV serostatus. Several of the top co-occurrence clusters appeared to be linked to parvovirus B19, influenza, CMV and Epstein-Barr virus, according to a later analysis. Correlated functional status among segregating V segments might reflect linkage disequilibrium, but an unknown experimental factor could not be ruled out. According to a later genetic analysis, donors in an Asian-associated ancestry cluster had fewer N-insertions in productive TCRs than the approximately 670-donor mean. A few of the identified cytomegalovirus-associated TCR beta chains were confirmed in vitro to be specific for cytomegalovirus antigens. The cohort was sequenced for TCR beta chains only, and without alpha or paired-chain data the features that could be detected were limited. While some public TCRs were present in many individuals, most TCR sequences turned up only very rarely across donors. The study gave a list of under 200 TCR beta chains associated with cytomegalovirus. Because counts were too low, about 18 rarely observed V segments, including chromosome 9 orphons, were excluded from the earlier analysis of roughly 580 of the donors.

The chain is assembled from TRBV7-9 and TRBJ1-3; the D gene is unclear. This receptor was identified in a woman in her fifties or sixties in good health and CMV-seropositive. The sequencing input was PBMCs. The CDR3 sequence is CASSLVIPGGDTIYF. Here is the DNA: TGTGCCAGCAGCTTAGTAATACCGGGCGGGGACACCATATATTTT.